One and the same sample provided the 8 T cell receptor beta chains below, sequenced in a study of shared clonotypes between healthy human individuals (dated by TCRdb to about 2020). Libraries were built with the immunoSEQ multiplex PCR assay. TCRdb provides this immuneACCESS table in a form limited to in-frame rearrangements. Some clones are lacking; in checked studies, under half of them reflect an unresolved V gene, and why the rest are absent is not known. Counted in this sample were under 2.5 million clones; roughly 90% of them appeared once. More than 0.35% of the sample comes from the top ten. Sequenced sample: naive CD4+ T cells from PBMCs. Sample cell subset or site, as interpreted from the label and publication: CD45RA+ positively selected. Receptor source: a young man in good health. Some clones in this sample may be carry-over from other donors' samples.

About this clone: This same CDR3 is encoded by further DNA sequences in the sample. V is TRBV2 and J is TRBJ2-4; D may be TRBD1 (5 bases). This CDR3 comprises 13 residues. Germline CDR1 is SNHLY and CDR2 is FYNNEI. The ends were cut back, 4 bases at V and 1 base at J, with 5 bases in the middle. The CDR3 is CASSGQAKNIQYF. The DNA of the CDR3 is TGTGCCAGCAGTGGACAGGCCAAAAACATTCAGTACTTC. Drawing the rest from reference TRBV2 and TRBJ2-4, the complete variable domain is EPEVTQTPSHQVTQMGQEVILRCVPISNHLYFYWYRQILGQKVEFLVSFYNNEISEKSEIFDDQFSVERPDGSNFTLKIRSTKLEDSAMYFCASSGQAKNIQYFGAGTRLSVL.

This clone was counted only a few times. The rearrangement uses TRBV10-1 and TRBJ1-1; 9 nucleotides match TRBD1. V was clipped by 3 bases and J by 7 bases; unmatched bases: 3. Germline assignment: CDR1 WNHNN and CDR2 SYGVQD (reference sequence). The CDR3 totals 13 residues. This CDR3 is CASSEGTGYEAFF. The CDR3 nucleotides are TGCGCCAGCAGTGAAGGGACAGGGTATGAAGCTTTCTTT.

The genes are TRBV25-1 and TRBJ2-6, with D uncertain. Trimming removed 4 bases at V and 4 bases at J, with 5 bases between. Germline CDR1 and CDR2: MGHDK and SYGVNS. CDR3 size: 13 residues. CDR3 sequence (DNA): TGTGCCAGCAGTGTTGGCGGGGCCAACGTCCTGACTTTC. It codes for CASSVGGANVLTF.

The genes are TRBV29-1 and TRBJ2-3; 9 nucleotides align to TRBD1. Germline V gene data show CDR1 as SQVTM and CDR2 as ANQGSEA. With V trimmed by 1 base and J by 4 bases, 6 bases remained unmatched. This CDR3 spans 15 amino acids. The CDR3 spells CSVEGGQGVSDTQYF. The CDR3 nucleotides are TGCAGCGTTGAAGGGGGACAGGGAGTATCAGATACGCAGTATTTT.

In this sample, this clone turned up a few times. The same CDR3 arises from other DNA sequences in this sample as well. This chain joins TRBV11-2 and TRBJ1-4; D unresolved. This CDR3 contains 13 residues. V lost 2 bases and J 8 bases, leaving 9 bases between the germline ends. Germline values: CDR1 SGHAT, CDR2 FQNNGV. The CDR3 sequence: CASSLRPGEKLFF. DNA of the CDR3: TGTGCCAGCAGCTTAAGGCCGGGAGAAAAACTGTTTTTT.

The CDR3 region is CASSPDTVNTEAFF. In DNA form, the CDR3 reads TGTGCCAGCTCACCAGATACGGTGAACACTGAAGCTTTCTTT. The chain has TRBV18 and TRBJ1-1, with D uncertain. Germline-derived CDR1 and CDR2 are KGHSH and LQKENI. Trimming cost V 2 bases and J 0 bases, with 7 bases left between them. This CDR3 comprises 14 residues.

The genes are TRBV29-1 and TRBJ2-5; 8 bases fit TRBD2. The CDR3 runs 14 residues. J gave up 5 bases and V 7 bases, and 12 bases lay outside the gene matches. Per germline, CDR1 SQVTM and CDR2 ANQGSEA. The CDR3 here is CSDLPGGAGETQYF. CDR3 DNA: TGCAGCGACCTCCCGGGGGGGGCTGGGGAGACCCAGTACTTC.

V gene TRBV11-2 combines with J gene TRBJ2-2; D uncertain. The CDR3 runs to 14 residues. CDR1 SGHAT and CDR2 FQNNGV come from the germline V gene. Trimming pared 5 bases from V and 5 bases from J, leaving 12 bases between. The CDR3 spells CASSLSTTTGELFF. CDR3 nucleotide sequence: TGTGCCAGCAGCCTGAGTACGACGACCGGGGAGCTGTTTTTT.